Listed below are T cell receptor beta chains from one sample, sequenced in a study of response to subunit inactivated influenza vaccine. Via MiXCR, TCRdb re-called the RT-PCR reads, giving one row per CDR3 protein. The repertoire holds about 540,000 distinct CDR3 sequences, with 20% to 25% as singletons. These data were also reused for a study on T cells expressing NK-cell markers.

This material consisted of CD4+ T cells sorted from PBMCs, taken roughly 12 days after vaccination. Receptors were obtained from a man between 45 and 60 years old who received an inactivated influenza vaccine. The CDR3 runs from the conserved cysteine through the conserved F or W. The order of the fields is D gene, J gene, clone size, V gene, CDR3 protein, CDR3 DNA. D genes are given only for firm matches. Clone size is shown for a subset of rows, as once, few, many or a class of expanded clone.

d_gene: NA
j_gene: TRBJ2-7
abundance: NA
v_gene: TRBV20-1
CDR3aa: CSARIGHLSSYEQYF
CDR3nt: TGCAGTGCTAGGATCGGGCACCTGAGCTCCTACGAGCAGTACTTC

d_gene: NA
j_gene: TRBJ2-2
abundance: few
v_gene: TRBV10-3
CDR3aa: CAISESAGSNTGELFF
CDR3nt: TGTGCCATCAGTGAGTCCGCAGGGTCCAACACCGGGGAGCTGTTTTTT

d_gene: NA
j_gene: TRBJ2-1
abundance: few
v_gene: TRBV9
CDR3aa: CASSVDRSWGNEQFF
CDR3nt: TGTGCCAGCAGCGTAGACAGGTCCTGGGGGAATGAGCAGTTCTTC

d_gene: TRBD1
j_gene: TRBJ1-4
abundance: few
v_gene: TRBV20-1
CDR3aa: CSAGQGINEKLFF
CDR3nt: TGCAGTGCTGGACAGGGGATAAATGAAAAACTGTTTTTT

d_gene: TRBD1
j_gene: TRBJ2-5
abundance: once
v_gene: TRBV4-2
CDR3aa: CASSQDRDRQETQYF
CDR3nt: TGTGCCAGCAGCCAAGACCGGGACAGACAAGAGACCCAGTACTTC

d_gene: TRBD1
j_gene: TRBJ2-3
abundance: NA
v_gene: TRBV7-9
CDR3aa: CASSIRRQGVGTDTQYF
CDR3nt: TGTGCCAGCAGTATAAGACGACAGGGGGTGGGCACAGATACGCAGTATTTT

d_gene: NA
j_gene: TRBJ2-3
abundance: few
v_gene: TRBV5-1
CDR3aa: CASSIRPGRDTQYF
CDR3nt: TGCGCCAGCAGCATCAGGCCCGGTCGGGATACGCAGTATTTT

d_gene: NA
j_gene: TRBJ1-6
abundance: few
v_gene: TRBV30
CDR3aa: CAWAIGTNSPLHF
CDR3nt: TGTGCCTGGGCGATTGGGACTAATTCACCCCTCCACTTT

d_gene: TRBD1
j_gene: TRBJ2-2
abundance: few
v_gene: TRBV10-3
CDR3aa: CAISESGTGRSLAGELFF
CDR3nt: TGTGCCATCAGTGAGTCCGGGACAGGGAGATCTTTAGCCGGGGAGCTGTTTTTT

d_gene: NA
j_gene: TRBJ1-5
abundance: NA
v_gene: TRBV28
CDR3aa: CASSLSGSNQPQHF
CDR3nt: TGTGCCAGCAGTTTATCAGGGAGCAATCAGCCCCAGCATTTT

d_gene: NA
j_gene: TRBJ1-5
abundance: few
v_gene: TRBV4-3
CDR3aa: CASSQVLGQPQHF
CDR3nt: TGCGCCAGCAGCCAAGTGTTGGGTCAGCCCCAGCATTTT

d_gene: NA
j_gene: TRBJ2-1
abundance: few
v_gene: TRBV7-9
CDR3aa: CASGRDVNEQFF
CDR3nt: TGTGCCAGCGGGCGGGACGTCAATGAGCAGTTCTTC

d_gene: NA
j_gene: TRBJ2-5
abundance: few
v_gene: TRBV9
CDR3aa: CASSPQTAAQETQYF
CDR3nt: TGTGCCAGCAGCCCTCAGACGGCGGCTCAAGAGACCCAGTACTTC

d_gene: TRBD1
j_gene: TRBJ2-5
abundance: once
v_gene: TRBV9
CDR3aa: CASSAGTGYQETQYF
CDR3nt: TGTGCCAGCAGCGCTGGGACAGGGTACCAAGAGACCCAGTACTTC

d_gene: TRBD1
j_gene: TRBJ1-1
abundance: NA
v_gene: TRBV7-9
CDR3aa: CAVRTGVLNTEAFF
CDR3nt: TGTGCTGTTAGGACAGGAGTTTTGAACACTGAAGCTTTCTTT

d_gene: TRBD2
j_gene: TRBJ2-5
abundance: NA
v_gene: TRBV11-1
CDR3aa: CASSFGGLSGASQETQYF
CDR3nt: TGTGCCAGCAGCTTCGGGGGTCTTAGCGGGGCATCACAAGAGACCCAGTACTTC

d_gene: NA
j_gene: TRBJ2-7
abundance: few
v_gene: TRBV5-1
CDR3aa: CASSLQTGSYEQYF
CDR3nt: TGCGCCAGCAGCTTGCAGACAGGCTCCTACGAGCAGTACTTC

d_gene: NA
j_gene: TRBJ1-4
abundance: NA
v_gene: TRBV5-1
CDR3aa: CASSLGTALGYEKLFF
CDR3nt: TGCGCCAGCAGCCTAGGGACCGCCCTCGGGTATGAAAAACTGTTTTTT

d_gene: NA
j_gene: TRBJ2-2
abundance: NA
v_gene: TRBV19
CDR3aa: CASSIQGTGELFF
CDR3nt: TGTGCCAGTAGTATACAGGGCACCGGGGAGCTGTTTTTT

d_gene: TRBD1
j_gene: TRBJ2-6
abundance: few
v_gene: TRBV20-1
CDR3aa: CSAGQGAGANVLTF
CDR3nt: TGCAGTGCCGGACAGGGGGCTGGGGCCAACGTCCTGACTTTC

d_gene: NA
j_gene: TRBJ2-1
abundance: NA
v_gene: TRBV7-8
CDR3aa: CASSYLARNSYNEQFF
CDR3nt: TGTGCCAGCAGCTACCTAGCGCGAAATTCCTACAATGAGCAGTTCTTC

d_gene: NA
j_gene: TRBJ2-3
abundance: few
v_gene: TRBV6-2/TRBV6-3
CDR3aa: CASRGYAGKDTQYF
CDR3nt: TGTGCCAGCAGGGGCTACGCCGGGAAAGATACGCAGTATTTT

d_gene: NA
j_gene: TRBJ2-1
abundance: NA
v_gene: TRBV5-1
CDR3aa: CASSLDGATYNEQFF
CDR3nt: TGCGCCAGCAGCTTGGACGGAGCAACTTACAATGAGCAGTTCTTC

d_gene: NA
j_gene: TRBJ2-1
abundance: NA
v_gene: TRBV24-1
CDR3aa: CATSDFGQGYNEQFF
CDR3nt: TGTGCCACCAGTGATTTCGGGCAGGGATACAATGAGCAGTTCTTC

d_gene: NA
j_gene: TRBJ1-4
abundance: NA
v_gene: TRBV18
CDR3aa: CASSRSGSRREKLFF
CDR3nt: TGTGCCAGCTCACGTTCCGGGTCGCGAAGGGAAAAACTGTTTTTT

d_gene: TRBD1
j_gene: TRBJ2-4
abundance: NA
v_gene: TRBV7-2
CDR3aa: CASSPAQGANIQYF
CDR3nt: TGTGCCAGCAGCCCCGCCCAGGGGGCGAACATTCAGTACTTC

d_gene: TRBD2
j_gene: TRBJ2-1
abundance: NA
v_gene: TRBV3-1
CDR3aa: CASSEGGLASYNEQFF
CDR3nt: TGTGCCAGCAGCGAAGGGGGACTAGCCTCCTACAATGAGCAGTTCTTC

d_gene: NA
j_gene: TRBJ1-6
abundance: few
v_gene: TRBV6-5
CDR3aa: CASRFLRDGGRSPLHF
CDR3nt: TGTGCCAGCAGGTTCCTCCGGGACGGTGGCCGATCACCCCTCCACTTT

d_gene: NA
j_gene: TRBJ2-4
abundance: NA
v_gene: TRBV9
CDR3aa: CASSSTDREDIQYF
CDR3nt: TGTGCCAGCAGCTCGACAGACAGGGAGGACATTCAGTACTTC

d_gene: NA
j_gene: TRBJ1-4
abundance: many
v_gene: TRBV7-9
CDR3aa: CASSLGGTGIEKLFF
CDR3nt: TGTGCCAGCAGCTTAGGGGGTACAGGGATTGAAAAACTGTTTTTT

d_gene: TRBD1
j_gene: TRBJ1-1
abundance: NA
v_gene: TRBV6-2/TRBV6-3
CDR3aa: CASSYPGTGGGENTEAFF
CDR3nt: TGTGCCAGCAGTTACCCCGGGACAGGGGGCGGTGAGAACACTGAAGCTTTCTTT

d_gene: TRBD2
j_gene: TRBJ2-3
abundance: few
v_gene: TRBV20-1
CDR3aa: CSARFPSGSSDTQYF
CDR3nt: TGCAGTGCTAGATTCCCTAGCGGGAGTTCAGATACGCAGTATTTT

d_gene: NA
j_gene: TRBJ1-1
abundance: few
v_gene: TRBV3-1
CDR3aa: CASSSGMVAFF
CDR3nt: TGTGCCAGCAGTTCAGGGATGGTGGCTTTCTTT

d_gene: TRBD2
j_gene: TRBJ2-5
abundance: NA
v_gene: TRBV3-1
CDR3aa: CASRPDSGRETQYF
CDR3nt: TGTGCCAGCAGACCCGATAGCGGGAGAGAGACCCAGTACTTC

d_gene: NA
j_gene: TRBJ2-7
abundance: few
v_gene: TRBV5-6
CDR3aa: CASSPIRGNSYEQYF
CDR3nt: TGTGCCAGCAGCCCAATCCGGGGGAACTCCTACGAGCAGTACTTC

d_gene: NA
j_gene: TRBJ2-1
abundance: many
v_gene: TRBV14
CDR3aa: CASSPRGAYNEQFF
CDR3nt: TGTGCCAGCAGCCCGCGAGGGGCCTACAATGAGCAGTTCTTC